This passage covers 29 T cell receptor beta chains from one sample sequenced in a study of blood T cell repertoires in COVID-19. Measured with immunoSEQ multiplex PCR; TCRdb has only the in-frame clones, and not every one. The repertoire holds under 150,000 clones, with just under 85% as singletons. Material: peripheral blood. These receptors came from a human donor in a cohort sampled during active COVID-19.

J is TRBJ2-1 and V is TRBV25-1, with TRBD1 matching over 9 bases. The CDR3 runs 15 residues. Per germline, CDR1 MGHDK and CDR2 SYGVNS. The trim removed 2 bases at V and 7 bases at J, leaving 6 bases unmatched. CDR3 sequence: CASSESTGGINEQFF. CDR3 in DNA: TGTGCCAGCAGTGAAAGTACAGGGGGCATAAATGAGCAGTTCTTC.

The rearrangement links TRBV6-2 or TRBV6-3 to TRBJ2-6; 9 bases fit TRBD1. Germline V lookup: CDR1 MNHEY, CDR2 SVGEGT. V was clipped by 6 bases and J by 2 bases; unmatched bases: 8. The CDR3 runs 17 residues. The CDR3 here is CASSEGQGWTGANVLTF. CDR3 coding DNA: TGTGCCAGCAGCGAAGGACAGGGGTGGACTGGGGCCAACGTCCTGACTTTC.

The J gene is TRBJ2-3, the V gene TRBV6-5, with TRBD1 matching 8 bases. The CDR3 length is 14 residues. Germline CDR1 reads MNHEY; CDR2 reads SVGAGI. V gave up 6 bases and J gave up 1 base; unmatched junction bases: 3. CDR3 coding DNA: TGTGCCAGCAGCCGGGGACAGGGCACAGATACGCAGTATTTT. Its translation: CASSRGQGTDTQYF.

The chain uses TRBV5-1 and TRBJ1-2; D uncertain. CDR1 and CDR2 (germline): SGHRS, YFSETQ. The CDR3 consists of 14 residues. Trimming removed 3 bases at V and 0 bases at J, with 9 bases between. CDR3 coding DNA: TGCGCCAGCAGCTCCCCCGCGACTAACTATGGCTACACCTTC. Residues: CASSSPATNYGYTF.

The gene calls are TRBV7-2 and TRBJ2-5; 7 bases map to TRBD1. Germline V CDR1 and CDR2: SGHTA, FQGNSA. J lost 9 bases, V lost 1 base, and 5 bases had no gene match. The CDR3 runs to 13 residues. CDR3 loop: CASSLVGGGPQYF. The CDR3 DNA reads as TGTGCCAGCAGCTTAGTAGGGGGCGGGCCCCAGTACTTC.

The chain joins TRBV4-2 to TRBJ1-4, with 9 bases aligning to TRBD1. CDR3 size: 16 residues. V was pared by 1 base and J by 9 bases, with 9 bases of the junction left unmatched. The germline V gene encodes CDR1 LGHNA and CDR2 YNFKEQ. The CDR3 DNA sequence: TGTGCCAGCAGCCAAGCTGAGGGACAGGGCTCAAAAAAACTGTTTTTT. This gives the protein CASSQAEGQGSKKLFF.

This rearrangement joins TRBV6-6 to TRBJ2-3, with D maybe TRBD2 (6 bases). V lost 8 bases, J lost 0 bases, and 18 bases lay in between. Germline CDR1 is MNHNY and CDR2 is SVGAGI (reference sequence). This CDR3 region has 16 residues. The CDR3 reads CASYNSGGPSTDTQYF. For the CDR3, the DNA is TGTGCCAGCTATAATTCCGGGGGTCCTAGCACAGATACGCAGTATTTT.

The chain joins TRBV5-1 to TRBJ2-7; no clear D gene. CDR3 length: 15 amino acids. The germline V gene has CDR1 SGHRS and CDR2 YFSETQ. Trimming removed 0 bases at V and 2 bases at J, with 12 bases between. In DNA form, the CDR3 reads TGCGCCAGCAGCTTGGACTTTGGAGCTACCTACGAGCAGTACTTC. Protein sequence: CASSLDFGATYEQYF.

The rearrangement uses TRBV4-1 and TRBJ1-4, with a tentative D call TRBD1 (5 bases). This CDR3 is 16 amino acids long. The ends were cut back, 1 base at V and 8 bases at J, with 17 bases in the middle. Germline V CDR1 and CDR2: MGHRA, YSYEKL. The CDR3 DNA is TGCGCCAGCAGCCAAGGGGGTCGGGGGAGCGAGGAAAAACTGTTTTTT. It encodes CASSQGGRGSEEKLFF.

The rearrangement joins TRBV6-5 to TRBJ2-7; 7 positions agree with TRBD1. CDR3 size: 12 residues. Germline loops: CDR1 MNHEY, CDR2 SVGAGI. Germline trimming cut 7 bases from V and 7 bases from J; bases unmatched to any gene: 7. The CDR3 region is CASTTGVQEQYF. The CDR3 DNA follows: TGTGCCAGCACCACAGGGGTTCAAGAGCAGTACTTC.

The CDR3 nucleotides are TGTGCCAGCAGCCAAGATCTTTCCTCCCTTTTGGCGGGGGGGGCAGATACGCAGTATTTT. This translates into CASSQDLSSLLAGGADTQYF. The chain has TRBV3-1 (or the pseudogene TRBV3-2) and TRBJ2-3, with 9 nucleotides matching TRBD2. Germline V gene lookup returns CDR1 LGHDT and CDR2 YNNKEL (reference sequence). Trimming removed 0 bases from V and 4 bases from J; junction bases left unmatched: 17. The CDR3 extends over 20 amino acids.

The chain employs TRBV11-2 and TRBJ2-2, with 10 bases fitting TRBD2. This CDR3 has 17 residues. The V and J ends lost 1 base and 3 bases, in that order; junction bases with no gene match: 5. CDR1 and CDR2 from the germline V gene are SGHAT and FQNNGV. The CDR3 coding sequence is TGTGCCAGCAGCTTAGTCAGCGGGGGGGCCTACACCGGGGAGCTGTTTTTT. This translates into CASSLVSGGAYTGELFF.

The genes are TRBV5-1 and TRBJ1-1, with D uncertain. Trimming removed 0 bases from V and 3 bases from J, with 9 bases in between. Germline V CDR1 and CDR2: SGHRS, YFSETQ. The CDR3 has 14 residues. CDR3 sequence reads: CASSLEWLDTEAFF. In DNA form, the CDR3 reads TGCGCCAGCAGCTTGGAGTGGCTGGACACTGAAGCTTTCTTT.

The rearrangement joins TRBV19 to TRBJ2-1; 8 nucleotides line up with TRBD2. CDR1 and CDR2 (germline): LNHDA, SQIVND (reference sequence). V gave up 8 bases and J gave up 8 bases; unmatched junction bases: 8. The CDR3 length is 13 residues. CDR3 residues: CASRRTSSHEQFF. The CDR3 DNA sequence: TGTGCCAGTCGGAGGACTAGCTCGCATGAGCAGTTCTTC.

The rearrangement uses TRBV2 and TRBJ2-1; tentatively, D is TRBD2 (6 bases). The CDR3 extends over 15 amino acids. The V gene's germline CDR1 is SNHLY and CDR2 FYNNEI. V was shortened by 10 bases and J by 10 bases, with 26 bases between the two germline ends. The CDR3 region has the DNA TGTGCCACCTACAAAAGGCAGGGACTGGCAGTGGAGCAGTTCTTC. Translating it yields CATYKRQGLAVEQFF.

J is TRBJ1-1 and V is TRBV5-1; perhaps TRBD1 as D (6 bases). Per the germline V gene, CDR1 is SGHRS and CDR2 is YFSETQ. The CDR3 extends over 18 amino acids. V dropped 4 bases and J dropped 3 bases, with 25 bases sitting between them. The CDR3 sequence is CASSLGFSPPNRDTEAFF. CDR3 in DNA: TGCGCCAGCAGCCTCGGGTTCTCCCCCCCGAACAGGGACACTGAAGCTTTCTTT. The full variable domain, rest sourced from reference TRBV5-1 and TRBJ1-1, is KAGVTQTPRYLIKTRGQQVTLSCSPISGHRSVSWYQQTPGQGLQFLFEYFSETQRNKGNFPGRFSGRQFSNSRSEMNVSTLELGDSALYLCASSLGFSPPNRDTEAFFGQGTRLTVV.

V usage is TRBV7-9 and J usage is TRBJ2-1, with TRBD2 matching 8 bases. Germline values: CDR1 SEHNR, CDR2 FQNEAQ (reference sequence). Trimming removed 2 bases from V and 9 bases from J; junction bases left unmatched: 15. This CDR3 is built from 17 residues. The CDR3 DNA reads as TGTGCCAGCAGCTTATTTAGTAGCGGGGAGGTATTTGCTGAGCAGTTCTTC. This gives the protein CASSLFSSGEVFAEQFF.

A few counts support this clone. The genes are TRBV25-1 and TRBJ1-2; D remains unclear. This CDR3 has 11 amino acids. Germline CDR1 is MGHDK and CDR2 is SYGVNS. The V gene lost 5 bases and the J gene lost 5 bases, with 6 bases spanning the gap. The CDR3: CASSPGYGYTF. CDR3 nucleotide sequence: TGTGCCAGCAGTCCCGGGTATGGCTACACCTTC.

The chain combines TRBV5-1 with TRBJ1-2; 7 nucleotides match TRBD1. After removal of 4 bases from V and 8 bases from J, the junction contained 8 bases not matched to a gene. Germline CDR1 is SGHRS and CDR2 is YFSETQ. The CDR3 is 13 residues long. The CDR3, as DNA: TGCGCCAGCAGCCAAACAGGGGTAGGAGGCTACACCTTC. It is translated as CASSQTGVGGYTF.

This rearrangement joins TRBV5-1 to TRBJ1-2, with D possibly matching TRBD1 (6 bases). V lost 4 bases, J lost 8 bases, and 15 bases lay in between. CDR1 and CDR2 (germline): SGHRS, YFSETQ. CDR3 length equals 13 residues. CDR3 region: CASSTPGVVGYTF. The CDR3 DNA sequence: TGCGCCAGCAGCACACCAGGGGTGGTGGGCTACACCTTC.

The CDR3 nucleotides read TGTGCCAGTAGCAAACAGTATGCCAGGAACACTGAAGCTTTCTTT. This codes for CASSKQYARNTEAFF. The rearrangement links TRBV19 to TRBJ1-1; D not resolved. The CDR3 is made up of 15 amino acids. V was pared by 6 bases and J by 1 base, with 15 bases between. CDR1 and CDR2 from the germline V gene are LNHDA and SQIVND (reference sequence).

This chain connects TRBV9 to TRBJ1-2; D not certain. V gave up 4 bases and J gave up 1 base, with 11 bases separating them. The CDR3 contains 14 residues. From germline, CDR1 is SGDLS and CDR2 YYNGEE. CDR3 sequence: CASSPAVNNYGYTF. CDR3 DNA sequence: TGTGCCAGCAGCCCCGCGGTTAATAACTATGGCTACACCTTC.

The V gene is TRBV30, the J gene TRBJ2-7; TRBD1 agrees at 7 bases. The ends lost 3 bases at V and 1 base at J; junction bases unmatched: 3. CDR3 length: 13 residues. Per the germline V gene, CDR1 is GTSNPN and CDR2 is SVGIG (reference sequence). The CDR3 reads CAWRRQGSYEQYF. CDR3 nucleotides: TGTGCCTGGAGACGACAGGGATCCTACGAGCAGTACTTC.

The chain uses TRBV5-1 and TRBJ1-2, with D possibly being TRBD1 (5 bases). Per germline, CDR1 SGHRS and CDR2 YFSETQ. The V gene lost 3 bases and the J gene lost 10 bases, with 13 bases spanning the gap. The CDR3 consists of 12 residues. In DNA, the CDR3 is TGCGCCAGCAGCTCCTCTGGGGCTGACTACACCTTC. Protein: CASSSSGADYTF. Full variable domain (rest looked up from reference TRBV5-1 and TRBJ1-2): KAGVTQTPRYLIKTRGQQVTLSCSPISGHRSVSWYQQTPGQGLQFLFEYFSETQRNKGNFPGRFSGRQFSNSRSEMNVSTLELGDSALYLCASSSSGADYTFGSGTRLTVV.

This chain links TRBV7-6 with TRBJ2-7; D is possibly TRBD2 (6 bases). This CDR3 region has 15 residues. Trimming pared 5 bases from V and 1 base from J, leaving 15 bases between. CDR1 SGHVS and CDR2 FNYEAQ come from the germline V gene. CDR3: CASSIGGRESYEQYF. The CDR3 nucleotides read TGTGCCAGCAGCATTGGGGGACGGGAGTCCTACGAGCAGTACTTC.

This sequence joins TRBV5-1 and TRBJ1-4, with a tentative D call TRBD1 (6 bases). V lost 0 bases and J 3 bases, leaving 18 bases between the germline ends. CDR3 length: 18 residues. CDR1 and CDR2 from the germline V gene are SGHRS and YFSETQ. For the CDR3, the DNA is TGCGCCAGCAGCTTGGCGAGGGGGGGAGCGTTATCTAATGAAAAACTGTTTTTT. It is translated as CASSLARGGALSNEKLFF.

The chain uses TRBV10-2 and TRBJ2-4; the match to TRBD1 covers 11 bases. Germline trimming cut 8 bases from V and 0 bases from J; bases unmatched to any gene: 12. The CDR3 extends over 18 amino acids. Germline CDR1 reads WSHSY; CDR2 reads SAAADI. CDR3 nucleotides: TGCGCCAGCCTCTCCGGGACAGGGGGTGCCGTAGCCAAAAACATTCAGTACTTC. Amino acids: CASLSGTGGAVAKNIQYF.

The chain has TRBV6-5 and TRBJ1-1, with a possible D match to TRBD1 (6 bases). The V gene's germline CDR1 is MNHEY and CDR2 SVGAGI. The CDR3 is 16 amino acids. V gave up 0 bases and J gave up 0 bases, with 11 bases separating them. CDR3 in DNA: TGTGCCAGCAGTTACTCGAGTAGGGGGATGAACACTGAAGCTTTCTTT. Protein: CASSYSSRGMNTEAFF.

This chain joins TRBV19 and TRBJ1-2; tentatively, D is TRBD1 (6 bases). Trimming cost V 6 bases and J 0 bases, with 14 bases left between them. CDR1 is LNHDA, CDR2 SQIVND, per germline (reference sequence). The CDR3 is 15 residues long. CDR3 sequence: CASRRNRDPNYGYTF. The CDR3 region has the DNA TGTGCCAGTAGGAGGAACAGGGACCCTAACTATGGCTACACCTTC.